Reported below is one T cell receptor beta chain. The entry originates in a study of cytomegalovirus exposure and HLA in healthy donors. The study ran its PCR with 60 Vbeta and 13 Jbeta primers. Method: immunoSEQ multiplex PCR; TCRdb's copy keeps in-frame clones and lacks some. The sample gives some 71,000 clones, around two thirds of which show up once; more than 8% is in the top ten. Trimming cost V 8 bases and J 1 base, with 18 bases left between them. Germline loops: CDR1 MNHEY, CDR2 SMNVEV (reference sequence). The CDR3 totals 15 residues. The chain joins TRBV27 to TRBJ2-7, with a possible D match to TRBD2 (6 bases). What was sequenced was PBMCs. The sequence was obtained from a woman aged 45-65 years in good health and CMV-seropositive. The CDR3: CASGLGGTLSYEQYF. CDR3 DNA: TGTGCCAGCGGCCTCGGGGGAACCCTTTCCTACGAGCAGTACTTC.